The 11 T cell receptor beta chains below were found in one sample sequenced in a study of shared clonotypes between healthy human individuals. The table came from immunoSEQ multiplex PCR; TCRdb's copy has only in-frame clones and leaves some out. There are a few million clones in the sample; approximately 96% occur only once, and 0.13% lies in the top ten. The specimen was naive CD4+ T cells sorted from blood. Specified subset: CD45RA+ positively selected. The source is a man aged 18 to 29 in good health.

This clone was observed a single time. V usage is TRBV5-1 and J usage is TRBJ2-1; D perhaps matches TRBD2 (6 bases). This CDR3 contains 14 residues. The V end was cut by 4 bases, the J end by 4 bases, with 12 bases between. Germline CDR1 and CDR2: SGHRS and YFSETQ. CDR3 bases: TGCGCCAGCAGCAAGGGGACTCCATACAATGAGCAGTTCTTC. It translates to CASSKGTPYNEQFF.

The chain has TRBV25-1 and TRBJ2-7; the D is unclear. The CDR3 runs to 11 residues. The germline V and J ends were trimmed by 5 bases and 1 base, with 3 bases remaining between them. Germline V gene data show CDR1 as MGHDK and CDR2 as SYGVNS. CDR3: CASSSSYEQYF. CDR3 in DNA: TGTGCCAGCAGTTCATCCTACGAGCAGTACTTC.

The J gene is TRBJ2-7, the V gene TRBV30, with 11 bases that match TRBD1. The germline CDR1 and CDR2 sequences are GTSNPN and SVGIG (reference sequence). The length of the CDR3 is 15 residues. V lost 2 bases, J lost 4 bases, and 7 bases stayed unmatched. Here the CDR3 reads CAWSTRTGGSYEQYF. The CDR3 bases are TGTGCCTGGAGTACGCGGACAGGGGGCAGTTACGAGCAGTACTTC.

The CDR3 region has the DNA TGTGCCAGTAGTATCGACCGAGAGACCCAGTACTTC. As protein: CASSIDRETQYF. V usage is TRBV19 and J usage is TRBJ2-5; D not resolved. The germline V gene encodes CDR1 LNHDA and CDR2 SQIVND (reference sequence). Trimming took 3 bases from V and 4 from J, leaving 6 bases between them. CDR3 size: 12 residues.

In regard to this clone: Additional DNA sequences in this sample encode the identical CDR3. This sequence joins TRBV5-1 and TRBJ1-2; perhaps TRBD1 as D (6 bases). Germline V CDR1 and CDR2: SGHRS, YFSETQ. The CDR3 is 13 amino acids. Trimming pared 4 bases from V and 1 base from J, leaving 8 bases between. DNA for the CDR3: TGCGCCAGCAGCCTACAGGGTAACTATGGCTACACCTTC. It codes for CASSLQGNYGYTF.

This CDR3 reads CASSSSGATVNYEQYF. CDR3 DNA sequence: TGTGCCAGCAGTTCATCGGGGGCTACCGTTAACTACGAGCAGTACTTC. J is TRBJ2-7 and V is TRBV28; D may be TRBD1 or TRBD2 (6 bases each). V was pared by 4 bases and J by 3 bases, with 19 bases between. The CDR3 sequence is 16 residues long. CDR1 and CDR2 (germline): MDHEN, SYDVKM.

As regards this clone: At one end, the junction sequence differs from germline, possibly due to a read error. The chain's CDR3 is CASSGGTEPFF. In DNA form, the CDR3 reads TGTGCCAGCAGCGGTGGGACAGAGCCTTTTTTT. The rearrangement links TRBV11-3 to TRBJ2-3, with 7 bases aligning to TRBD1. The germline V gene encodes CDR1 SGHNT and CDR2 YENEEA. The CDR3 has 11 residues.

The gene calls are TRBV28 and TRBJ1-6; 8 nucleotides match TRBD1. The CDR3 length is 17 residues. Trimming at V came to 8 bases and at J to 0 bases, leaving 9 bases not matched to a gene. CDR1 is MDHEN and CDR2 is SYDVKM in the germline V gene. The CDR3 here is CASFRGQGSSYNSPLHF. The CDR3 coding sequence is TGTGCCAGCTTCAGGGGGCAGGGGAGCTCCTATAATTCACCCCTCCACTTT.

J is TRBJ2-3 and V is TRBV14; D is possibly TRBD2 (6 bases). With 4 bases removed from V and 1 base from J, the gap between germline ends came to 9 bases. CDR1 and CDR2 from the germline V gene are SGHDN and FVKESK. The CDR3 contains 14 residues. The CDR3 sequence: CASSLTSRTDTQYF. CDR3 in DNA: TGTGCCAGCAGCCTGACTAGTCGCACAGATACGCAGTATTTT.

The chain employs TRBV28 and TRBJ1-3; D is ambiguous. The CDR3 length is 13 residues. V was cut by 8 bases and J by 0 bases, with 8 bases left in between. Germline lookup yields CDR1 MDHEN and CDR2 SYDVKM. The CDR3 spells CASQGSSGNTIYF. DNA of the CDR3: TGTGCCAGCCAAGGGAGCTCTGGAAACACCATATATTTT.

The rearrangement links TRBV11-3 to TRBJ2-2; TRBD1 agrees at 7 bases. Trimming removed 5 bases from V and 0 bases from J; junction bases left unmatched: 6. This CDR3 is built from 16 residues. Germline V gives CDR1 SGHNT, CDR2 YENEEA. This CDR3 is CASSPSQGSNTGELFF. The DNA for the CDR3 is TGTGCCAGCAGCCCCTCACAGGGGTCGAACACCGGGGAGCTGTTTTTT.